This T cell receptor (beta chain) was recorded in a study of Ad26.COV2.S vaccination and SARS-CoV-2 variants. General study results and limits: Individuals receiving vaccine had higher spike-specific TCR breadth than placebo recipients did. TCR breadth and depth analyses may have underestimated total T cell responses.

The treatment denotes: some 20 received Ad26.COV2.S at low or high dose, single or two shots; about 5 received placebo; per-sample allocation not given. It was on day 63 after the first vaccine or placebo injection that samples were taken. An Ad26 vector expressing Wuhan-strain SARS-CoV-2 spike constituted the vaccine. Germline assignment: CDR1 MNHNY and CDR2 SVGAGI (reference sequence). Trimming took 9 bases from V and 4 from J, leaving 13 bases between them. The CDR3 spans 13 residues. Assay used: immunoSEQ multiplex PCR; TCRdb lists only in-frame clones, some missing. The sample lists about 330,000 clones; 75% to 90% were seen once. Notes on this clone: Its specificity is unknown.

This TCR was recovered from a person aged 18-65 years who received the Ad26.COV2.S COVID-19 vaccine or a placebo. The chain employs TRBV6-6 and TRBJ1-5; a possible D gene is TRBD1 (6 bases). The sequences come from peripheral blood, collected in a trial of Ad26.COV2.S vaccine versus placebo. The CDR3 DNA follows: TGTGCCAGTTCCCCCCAGGGGAATCAGCCCCAGCATTTT. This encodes CASSPQGNQPQHF.